Following are 16 T cell receptor beta chains from one sample sequenced in a study of cytomegalovirus exposure and HLA in healthy donors. PCR primers comprised 60 Vbeta and 13 Jbeta primers. The method was immunoSEQ multiplex PCR; TCRdb's version includes in-frame clones alone and lacks a portion of them. The sample holds about 67,000 clones. The material sequenced was PBMCs. All receptors derive from a woman in her thirties or forties in good health and CMV-seropositive.

This chain links TRBV4-2 with TRBJ1-2; 8 nucleotides line up with TRBD1. The germline CDR1 and CDR2 sequences are LGHNA and YNFKEQ. The CDR3 sequence is 15 residues long. V lost 4 bases, J lost 4 bases, and 8 bases stayed unmatched. In nucleotides, the CDR3 is TGTGCCAGCAGCCTCGAAAGGACAGGGACCTATGGCTACACCTTC. Amino acids: CASSLERTGTYGYTF.

CDR3 sequence: CASSQEREPYEQYF. Here the CDR3 DNA reads TGTGCCAGCAGCCAAGAGCGGGAGCCCTACGAGCAGTACTTC. This chain connects TRBV4-2 to TRBJ2-7, with 7 bases identical to TRBD2. The germline CDR1 and CDR2 sequences are LGHNA and YNFKEQ. The CDR3 spans 14 residues. V lost 0 bases, J lost 2 bases, and 1 base stayed unmatched.

The chain uses TRBV5-1 and TRBJ1-1; 11 bases map to TRBD1. Germline V gene data show CDR1 as SGHRS and CDR2 as YFSETQ. Trimming at V came to 4 bases and at J to 5 bases, leaving 7 bases not matched to a gene. The CDR3 runs 15 residues. The DNA of the CDR3 is TGCGCCAGCAGCCGGGACAGGGGGTATGGGACTGAAGCTTTCTTT. As protein: CASSRDRGYGTEAFF.

The chain is built from TRBV2 and TRBJ2-3; D is uncertain. Germline loops: CDR1 SNHLY, CDR2 FYNNEI. The ends were cut back, 8 bases at V and 4 bases at J, with 16 bases in the middle. This CDR3 is 14 amino acids long. The CDR3 DNA follows: TGTGCCAGCCTTGGAATCGCCGGAGCAGATACGCAGTATTTT. Amino acid sequence: CASLGIAGADTQYF.

This chain uses TRBV30 with TRBJ1-1, with 10 bases that match TRBD1. The trim removed 3 bases at V and 0 bases at J, leaving 7 bases unmatched. Looked up from germline, CDR1 is GTSNPN and CDR2 is SVGIG (reference sequence). This CDR3 contains 16 residues. The CDR3 sequence: CAWSPGQGIMNTEAFF. CDR3 DNA: TGTGCCTGGAGCCCGGGACAGGGGATAATGAACACTGAAGCTTTCTTT.

The rearrangement uses TRBV27 and TRBJ2-7; the match to TRBD1 covers 8 bases. The V gene end was trimmed by 6 bases and the J gene end by 6 bases; junction bases not matched to a gene: 10. The CDR3 contains 14 residues. CDR1 is MNHEY, CDR2 SMNVEV, per germline (reference sequence). Written as DNA, the CDR3 is TGTGCCAGCAGAATGACAGGGGTAAGTGGCGAGCAGTACTTC. Amino acid sequence: CASRMTGVSGEQYF.

The chain uses TRBV6-4 and TRBJ1-1, with 10 positions matching TRBD1. Germline trimming cut 6 bases from V and 5 bases from J; bases unmatched to any gene: 6. The length of the CDR3 is 14 residues. The germline gives CDR1 MRHNA, CDR2 SNTAGT. Here the CDR3 DNA reads TGTGCCAGCAGCTCCGGGACAGGGGATACTGAAGCTTTCTTT. As protein: CASSSGTGDTEAFF.

This sequence joins TRBV2 and TRBJ1-4; TRBD1 is a possible D gene (5 bases). The CDR3 extends over 13 amino acids. V lost 3 bases, J lost 7 bases, and 9 bases lay in between. Germline V lookup: CDR1 SNHLY, CDR2 FYNNEI. As DNA, the CDR3 is TGTGCCAGCAGTGAGCAGGGTAGTGAAAAACTGTTTTTT. Translation gives CASSEQGSEKLFF.

The gene calls are TRBV18 and TRBJ1-4; D unclear. Germline V gene sequence: CDR1 KGHSH, CDR2 LQKENI. The CDR3 is made up of 14 amino acids. V was shortened by 6 bases and J by 8 bases, with 16 bases between the two germline ends. The CDR3 coding sequence is TGTGCCAGCTCGCCAGCCCGTCGCGGGGAAAAACTGTTTTTT. This sequence encodes CASSPARRGEKLFF.

The chain joins TRBV7-8 to TRBJ1-1; D gene uncertain. Trimming took off 2 bases at V and 0 bases at J, with 10 bases between the two ends. Per germline, CDR1 SGHVS and CDR2 FQNEAQ. The CDR3 is 15 amino acids. The CDR3 here is CASSLSSGMNTEAFF. The CDR3 bases are TGTGCCAGCAGCTTATCGTCGGGTATGAACACTGAAGCTTTCTTT.

This CDR3 reads CASSELAGGPNEQYF. Here the CDR3 DNA reads TGTGCCAGCAGTGAACTAGCGGGAGGGCCCAACGAGCAGTACTTC. The chain couples TRBV6-1 to TRBJ2-7; the match to TRBD2 covers 12 bases. J lost 5 bases, V lost 2 bases, and 4 bases had no gene match. Germline V gene lookup returns CDR1 MNHNS and CDR2 SASEGT. This CDR3 is built from 15 residues.

The chain recombines TRBV28 with TRBJ2-2, with a tentative D call TRBD2 (7 bases). Germline V gives CDR1 MDHEN, CDR2 SYDVKM. CDR3 length: 15 residues. Trimming stripped 2 bases from V and 6 bases from J, with 13 bases between. The CDR3 spells CASSLLRGAAGELFF. In DNA form, the CDR3 reads TGTGCCAGCAGTTTACTCCGGGGGGCGGCCGGGGAGCTGTTTTTT.

The chain is built from TRBV19 and TRBJ1-5; 10 nucleotides match TRBD1. This CDR3 has 14 amino acids. The trim removed 5 bases at V and 2 bases at J, leaving 0 bases unmatched. CDR1 and CDR2 from the germline V gene are LNHDA and SQIVND (reference sequence). The CDR3 here is CASSGTGGNQPQHF. The DNA of the CDR3 is TGTGCCAGTAGTGGGACAGGGGGCAATCAGCCCCAGCATTTT.

The chain employs TRBV5-4 and TRBJ2-1; a weak D match, TRBD1 (6 bases). CDR1 and CDR2 (germline): SGHNT, YYREEE (reference sequence). The ends were cut back, 0 bases at V and 6 bases at J, with 13 bases in the middle. The CDR3 has 15 amino acids. For the CDR3, the DNA is TGTGCCAGCAGCTTGGACCGGGGACATTTCAATGAGCAGTTCTTC. Translating gives CASSLDRGHFNEQFF.

V and J are TRBV11-2 and TRBJ2-3, with TRBD2 matching 8 bases. The trim removed 5 bases at V and 2 bases at J, leaving 9 bases unmatched. Looked up from germline, CDR1 is SGHAT and CDR2 is FQNNGV. The CDR3 is 16 residues long. The CDR3 nucleotides read TGTGCCAGCAGCCGAGAAAGCGGGAGATCCACAGATACGCAGTATTTT. Its protein is CASSRESGRSTDTQYF. The full variable domain, with the rest looked up from reference TRBV11-2 and TRBJ2-3, is EAGVAQSPRYKIIEKRQSVAFWCNPISGHATLYWYQQILGQGPKLLIQFQNNGVVDDSQLPKDRFSAERLKGVDSTLKIQPAKLEDSAVYLCASSRESGRSTDTQYFGPGTRLTVL.

This chain connects TRBV9 to TRBJ1-2; D gene unclear. CDR3 length: 12 residues. The V gene's germline CDR1 is SGDLS and CDR2 YYNGEE. V gave up 0 bases and J gave up 7 bases, with 7 bases separating them. The CDR3 nucleotides read TGTGCCAGCAGCGTAGGGGGAGGTGGCTACACCTTC. Translated: CASSVGGGGYTF. The variable domain in full, completed from reference TRBV9 and TRBJ1-2, reads DSGVTQTPKHLITATGQRVTLRCSPRSGDLSVYWYQQSLDQGLQFLIQYYNGEERAKGNILERFSAQQFPDLHSELNLSSLELGDSALYFCASSVGGGGYTFGSGTRLTVV.